This TCR beta chain was obtained from a study of cytomegalovirus exposure and HLA in healthy donors. CDR1 and CDR2 (germline): SGHVS, FQNEAQ. CDR3 length: 15 residues. Trimming removed 5 bases from V and 0 bases from J; junction bases left unmatched: 6. Primers for the PCR totalled 60 Vbeta and 13 Jbeta. Data came from immunoSEQ multiplex PCR; TCRdb stores just in-frame clones and leaves some out. This sample has roughly 200,000 clones, with approximately 88% found just once. This clone was seen only a few times. The sequence came from a boy aged 2 to 10 in good health and CMV-seronegative. The specimen sequenced was PBMCs. This chain uses TRBV7-8 with TRBJ2-7; 8 nucleotides agree with TRBD1. CDR3 DNA sequence: TGTGCCAGCAGCCTTTCGGGACAGGCCTCCTACGAGCAGTACTTC. This sequence encodes CASSLSGQASYEQYF.